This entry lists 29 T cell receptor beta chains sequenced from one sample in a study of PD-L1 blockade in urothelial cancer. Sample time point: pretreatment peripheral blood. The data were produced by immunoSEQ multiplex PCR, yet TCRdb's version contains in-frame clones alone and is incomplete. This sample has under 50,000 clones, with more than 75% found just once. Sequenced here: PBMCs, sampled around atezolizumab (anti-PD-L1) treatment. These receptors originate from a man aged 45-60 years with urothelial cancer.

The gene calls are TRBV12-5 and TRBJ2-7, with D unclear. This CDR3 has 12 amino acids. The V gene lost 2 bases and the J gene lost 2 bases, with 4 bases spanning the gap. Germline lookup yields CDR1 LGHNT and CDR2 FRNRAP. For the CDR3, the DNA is TGTGCTAGTGGTTTGCAGACCTACGAGCAGTACTTC. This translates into CASGLQTYEQYF.

CDR3 nucleotides: TGTGCCAGCAGTCTAACCAGGGGTTACCAAAACATTCAGTACTTC. Encoded protein: CASSLTRGYQNIQYF. This chain connects TRBV6-1 to TRBJ2-4, with D perhaps matching TRBD1 (6 bases). This CDR3 contains 15 residues. Germline V gene lookup returns CDR1 MNHNS and CDR2 SASEGT. The V end lost 5 bases, the J end lost 5 bases, and 16 bases lay between the germline ends.

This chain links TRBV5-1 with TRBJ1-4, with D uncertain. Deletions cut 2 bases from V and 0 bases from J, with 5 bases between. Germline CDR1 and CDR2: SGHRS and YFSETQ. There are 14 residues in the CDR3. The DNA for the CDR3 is TGCGCCAGCAGCTTCGAGGCAACTAATGAAAAACTGTTTTTT. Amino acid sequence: CASSFEATNEKLFF.

CDR3 residues: CSAPGDRPSPSQETQYF. In DNA form, the CDR3 reads TGCAGCGCCCCCGGGGACAGACCGTCACCTTCCCAAGAGACCCAGTACTTC. The chain employs TRBV29-1 and TRBJ2-5, with 7 nucleotides matching TRBD1. This CDR3 spans 17 amino acids. Per germline, CDR1 SQVTM and CDR2 ANQGSEA. Trimming took 7 bases from V and 1 from J; bases not matched to a gene: 18.

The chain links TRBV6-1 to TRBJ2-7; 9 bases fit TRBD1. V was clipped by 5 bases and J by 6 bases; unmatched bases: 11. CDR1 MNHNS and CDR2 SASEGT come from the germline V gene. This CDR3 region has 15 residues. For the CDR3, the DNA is TGTGCCAGCAGTATGAGGGGACAGGGTGCGTCCGAGCAGTACTTC. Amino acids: CASSMRGQGASEQYF.

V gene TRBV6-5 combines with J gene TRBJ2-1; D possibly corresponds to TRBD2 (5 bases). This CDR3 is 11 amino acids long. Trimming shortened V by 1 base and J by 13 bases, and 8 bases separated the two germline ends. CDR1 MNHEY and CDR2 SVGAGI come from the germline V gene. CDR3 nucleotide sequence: TGTGCCAGCAGTTACTACGGAGGCCAGTTCTTC. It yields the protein CASSYYGGQFF.

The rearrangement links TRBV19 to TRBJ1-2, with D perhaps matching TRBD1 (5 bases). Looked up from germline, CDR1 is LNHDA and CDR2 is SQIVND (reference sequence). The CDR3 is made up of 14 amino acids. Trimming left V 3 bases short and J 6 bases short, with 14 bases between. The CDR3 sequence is CASSMGGRTNGYTF. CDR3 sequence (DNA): TGTGCCAGTAGTATGGGGGGGAGAACCAATGGCTACACCTTC.

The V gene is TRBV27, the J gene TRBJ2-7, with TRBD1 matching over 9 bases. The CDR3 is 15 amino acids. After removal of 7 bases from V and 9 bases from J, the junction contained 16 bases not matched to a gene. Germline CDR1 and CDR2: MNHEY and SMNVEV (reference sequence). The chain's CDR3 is CASNRDGTGLRGQYF. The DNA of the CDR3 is TGTGCCAGCAACAGAGACGGGACAGGGCTCCGAGGGCAGTACTTC.

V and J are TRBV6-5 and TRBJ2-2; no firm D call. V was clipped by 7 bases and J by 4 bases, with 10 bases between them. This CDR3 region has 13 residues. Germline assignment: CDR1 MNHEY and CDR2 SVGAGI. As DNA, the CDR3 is TGTGCCAGCACCTGGAGTGGCACCGGGGAGCTGTTTTTT. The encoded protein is CASTWSGTGELFF.

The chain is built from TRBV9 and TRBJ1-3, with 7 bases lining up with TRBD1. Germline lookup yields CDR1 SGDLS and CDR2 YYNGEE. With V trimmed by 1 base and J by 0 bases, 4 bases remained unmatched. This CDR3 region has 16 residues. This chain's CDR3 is CASSVSTGNSGNTIYF. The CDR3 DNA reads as TGTGCCAGCAGCGTATCGACAGGGAACTCTGGAAACACCATATATTTT.

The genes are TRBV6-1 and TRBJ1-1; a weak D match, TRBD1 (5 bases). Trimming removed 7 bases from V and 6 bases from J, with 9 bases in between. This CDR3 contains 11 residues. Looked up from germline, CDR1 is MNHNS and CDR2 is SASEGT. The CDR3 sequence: CASKRGAEAFF. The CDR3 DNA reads TGTGCCAGCAAAAGGGGCGCTGAAGCTTTCTTT.

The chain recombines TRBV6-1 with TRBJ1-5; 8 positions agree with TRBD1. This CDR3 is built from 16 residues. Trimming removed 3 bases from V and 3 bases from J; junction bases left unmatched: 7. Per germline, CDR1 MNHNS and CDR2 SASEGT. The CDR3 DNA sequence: TGTGCCAGCAGTGATTCCGGACAGGGACTCAATCAGCCCCAGCATTTT. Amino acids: CASSDSGQGLNQPQHF.

In DNA, the CDR3 is TGTGCCAGCTCACCAGGGATTGGGGGGGGCAATCAGCCCCAGCATTTT. It codes for CASSPGIGGGNQPQHF. This chain links TRBV18 with TRBJ1-5; maybe TRBD1 (5 bases). The CDR3 contains 16 residues. Trimming removed 2 bases from V and 2 bases from J, with 13 bases in between. Germline V lookup: CDR1 KGHSH, CDR2 LQKENI.

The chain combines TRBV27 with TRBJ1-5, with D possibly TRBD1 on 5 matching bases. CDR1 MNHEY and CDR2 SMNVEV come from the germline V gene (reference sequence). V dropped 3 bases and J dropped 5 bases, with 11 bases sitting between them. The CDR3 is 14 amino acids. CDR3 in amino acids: CASSFGGADQPQHF. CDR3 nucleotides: TGTGCCAGCAGTTTTGGAGGGGCCGATCAGCCCCAGCATTTT.

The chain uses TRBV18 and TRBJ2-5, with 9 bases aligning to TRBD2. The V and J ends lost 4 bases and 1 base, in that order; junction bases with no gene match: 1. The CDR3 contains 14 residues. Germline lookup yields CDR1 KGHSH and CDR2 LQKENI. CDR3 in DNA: TGTGCCAGCTCACGGCGGGGGGGCCAAGAGACCCAGTACTTC. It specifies CASSRRGGQETQYF.

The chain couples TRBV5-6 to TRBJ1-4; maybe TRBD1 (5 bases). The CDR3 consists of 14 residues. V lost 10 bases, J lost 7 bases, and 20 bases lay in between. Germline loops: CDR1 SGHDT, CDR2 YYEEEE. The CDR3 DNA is TGTGCCTACAGTCGCGCAGGGACTTTTGAAAAACTGTTTTTT. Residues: CAYSRAGTFEKLFF. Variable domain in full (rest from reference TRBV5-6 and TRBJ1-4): DAGVTQSPTHLIKTRGQQVTLRCSPKSGHDTVSWYQQALGQGPQFIFQYYEEEERQRGNFPDRFSGHQFPNYSSELNVNALLLGDSALYLCAYSRAGTFEKLFFGSGTQLSVL.

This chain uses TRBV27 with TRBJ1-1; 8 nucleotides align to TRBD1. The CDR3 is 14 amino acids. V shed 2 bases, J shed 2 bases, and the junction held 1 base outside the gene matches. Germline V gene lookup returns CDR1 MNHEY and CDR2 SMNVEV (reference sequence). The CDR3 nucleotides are TGTGCCAGCAGTTTAGGACAGGGTAACACTGAAGCTTTCTTT. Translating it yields CASSLGQGNTEAFF.

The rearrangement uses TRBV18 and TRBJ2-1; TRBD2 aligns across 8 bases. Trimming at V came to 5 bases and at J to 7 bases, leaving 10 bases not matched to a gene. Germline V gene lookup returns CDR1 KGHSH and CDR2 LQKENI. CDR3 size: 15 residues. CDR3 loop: CASSKGTRGPNEQFF. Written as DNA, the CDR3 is TGTGCCAGCTCAAAGGGGACTAGAGGGCCAAATGAGCAGTTCTTC.

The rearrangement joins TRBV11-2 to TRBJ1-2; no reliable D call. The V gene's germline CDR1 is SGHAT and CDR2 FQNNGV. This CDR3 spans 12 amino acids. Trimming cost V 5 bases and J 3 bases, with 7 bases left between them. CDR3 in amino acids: CASSKNYYGYTF. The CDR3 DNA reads TGTGCCAGCAGCAAAAACTACTATGGCTACACCTTC.

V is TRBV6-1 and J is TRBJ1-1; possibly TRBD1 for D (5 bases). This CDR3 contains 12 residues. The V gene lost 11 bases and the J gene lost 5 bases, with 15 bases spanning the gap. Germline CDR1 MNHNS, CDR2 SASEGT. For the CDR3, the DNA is TGTGCCTGCCGGGACTGGAGAACTGAAGCTTTCTTT. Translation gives CACRDWRTEAFF.

CDR3 loop: CASSPLSGRAHEQYF. CDR3 sequence (DNA): TGTGCCAGCAGTCCCCTTAGCGGGAGGGCCCACGAGCAGTACTTC. The chain carries TRBV27 and TRBJ2-7, with TRBD2 matching 11 bases. After removal of 5 bases from V and 5 bases from J, the junction contained 8 bases not matched to a gene. The CDR3 is 15 residues long. Germline CDR1 and CDR2: MNHEY and SMNVEV (reference sequence).

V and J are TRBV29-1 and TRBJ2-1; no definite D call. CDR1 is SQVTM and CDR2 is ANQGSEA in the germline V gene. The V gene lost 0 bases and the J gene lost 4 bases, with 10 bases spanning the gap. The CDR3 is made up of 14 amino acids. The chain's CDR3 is CSVEEAVTYNEQFF. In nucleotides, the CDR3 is TGCAGCGTTGAAGAGGCGGTCACTTACAATGAGCAGTTCTTC.

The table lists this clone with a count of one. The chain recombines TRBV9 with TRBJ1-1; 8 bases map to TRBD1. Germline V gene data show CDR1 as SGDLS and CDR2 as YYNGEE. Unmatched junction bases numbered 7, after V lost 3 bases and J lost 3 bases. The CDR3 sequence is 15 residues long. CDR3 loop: CASSADRGPYTEAFF. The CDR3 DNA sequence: TGTGCCAGCAGCGCCGACAGGGGCCCCTACACTGAAGCTTTCTTT.

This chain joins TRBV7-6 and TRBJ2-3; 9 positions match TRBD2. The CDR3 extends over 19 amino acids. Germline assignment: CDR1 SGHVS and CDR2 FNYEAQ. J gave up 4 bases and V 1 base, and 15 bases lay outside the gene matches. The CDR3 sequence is CASSLVSLFRRGGPDTQYF. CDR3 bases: TGTGCCAGCAGCTTAGTCTCTCTCTTTCGGCGGGGGGGCCCAGATACGCAGTATTTT.

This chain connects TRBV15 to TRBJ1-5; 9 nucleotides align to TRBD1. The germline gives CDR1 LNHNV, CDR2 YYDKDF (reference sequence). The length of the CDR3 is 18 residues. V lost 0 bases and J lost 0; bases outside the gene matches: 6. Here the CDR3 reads CATSRDFGTGLSNQPQHF. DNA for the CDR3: TGTGCCACCAGCAGAGATTTCGGGACAGGGCTTAGCAATCAGCCCCAGCATTTT.

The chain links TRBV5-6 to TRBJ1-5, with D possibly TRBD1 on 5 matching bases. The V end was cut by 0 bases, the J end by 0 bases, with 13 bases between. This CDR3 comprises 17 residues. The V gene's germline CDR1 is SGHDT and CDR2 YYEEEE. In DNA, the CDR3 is TGTGCCAGCAGCTTGGAGGTGGGGGGAACTAGCAATCAGCCCCAGCATTTT. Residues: CASSLEVGGTSNQPQHF.

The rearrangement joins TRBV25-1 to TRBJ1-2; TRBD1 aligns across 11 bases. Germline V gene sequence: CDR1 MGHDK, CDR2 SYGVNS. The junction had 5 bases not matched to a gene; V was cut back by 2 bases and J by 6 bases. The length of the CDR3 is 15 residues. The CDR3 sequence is CASSEGQGARDGYTF. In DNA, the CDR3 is TGTGCCAGCAGTGAAGGACAGGGGGCCAGGGATGGCTACACCTTC.

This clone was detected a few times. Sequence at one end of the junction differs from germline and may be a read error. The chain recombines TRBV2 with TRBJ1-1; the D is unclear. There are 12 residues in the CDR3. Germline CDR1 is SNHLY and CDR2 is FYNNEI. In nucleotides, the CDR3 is TGTGCCAGGCTCCGGGAGAACAGTGAAGCTTTCTTT. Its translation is CARLRENSEAFF. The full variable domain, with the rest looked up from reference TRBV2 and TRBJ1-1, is EPEVTQTPSHQVTQMGQEVILRCVPISNHLYFYWYRQILGQKVEFLVSFYNNEISEKSEIFDDQFSVERPDGSNFTLKIRSTKLEDSAMYFCARLRENSEAFFGQGTRLTVV.

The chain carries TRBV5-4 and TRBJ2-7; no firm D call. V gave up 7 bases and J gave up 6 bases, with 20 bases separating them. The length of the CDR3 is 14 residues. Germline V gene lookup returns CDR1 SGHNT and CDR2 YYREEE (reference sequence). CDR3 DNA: TGTGCCAGCCGTACAGACCTTACCTCAGGCGAGCAGTACTTC. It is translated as CASRTDLTSGEQYF.